Following are 21 T cell receptor beta chains from one sample sequenced in a study of shared clonotypes between healthy human individuals. Only in-frame clones appear in the TCRdb table, and some are missing; sequencing was by immunoSEQ multiplex PCR. The sample shows about 490,000 clones, 70% to 80% of them seen only once. Sequencing input: PBMCs. The receptors shown here come from a woman aged 40 to 49 in good health. Some clones in this sample may be carry-over from other donors' samples.

The chain joins TRBV4-1 to TRBJ2-5; D perhaps matches TRBD2 (6 bases). CDR1 and CDR2 from the germline V gene are MGHRA and YSYEKL. CDR3 length equals 14 residues. Trimming left V 0 bases short and J 5 bases short, with 10 bases between. CDR3 amino acids: CASSQDRGSETQYF. The CDR3, as DNA: TGCGCCAGCAGCCAAGATCGGGGGTCCGAGACCCAGTACTTC.

This chain joins TRBV5-1 and TRBJ2-4; D ambiguous. CDR1 and CDR2 from the germline V gene are SGHRS and YFSETQ. Trimming stripped 4 bases from V and 0 bases from J, with 11 bases between. The CDR3 spans 15 residues. The CDR3 loop is CASSAGDLAKNIQYF. The CDR3 DNA reads as TGCGCCAGCAGCGCCGGCGACCTAGCCAAAAACATTCAGTACTTC.

The chain recombines TRBV5-1 with TRBJ1-2; TRBD1 agrees at 8 bases. Unmatched junction bases numbered 3, after V lost 0 bases and J lost 2 bases. The germline gives CDR1 SGHRS, CDR2 YFSETQ. The CDR3 extends over 15 amino acids. CDR3 loop: CASSLVPGGNYGYTF. CDR3 bases: TGCGCCAGCAGCTTGGTACCAGGGGGCAACTATGGCTACACCTTC.

The chain combines TRBV5-1 with TRBJ2-2; 8 bases agree with TRBD2. The J segment lost 1 base and the V segment lost 5 bases, leaving 1 base of the junction unmatched. This CDR3 is built from 14 residues. Germline V gene data show CDR1 as SGHRS and CDR2 as YFSETQ. CDR3 nucleotide sequence: TGCGCCAGCAGGACTAGCGAGAACACCGGGGAGCTGTTTTTT. It is translated as CASRTSENTGELFF.

The genes are TRBV7-6 and TRBJ2-7; 8 bases are shared with TRBD1. After removal of 5 bases from V and 1 base from J, the junction contained 10 bases not matched to a gene. This CDR3 spans 16 amino acids. The germline CDR1 and CDR2 sequences are SGHVS and FNYEAQ. The CDR3 nucleotides read TGTGCCAGCAGCCAAGGGACAGGACTAATTTCCTACGAGCAGTACTTC. It yields the protein CASSQGTGLISYEQYF.

The J gene is TRBJ2-2, the V gene TRBV5-4; 8 bases match TRBD1. Germline CDR1 and CDR2: SGHNT and YYREEE (reference sequence). The CDR3 length is 16 residues. Trimming cost V 0 bases and J 5 bases; bases outside gene matches: 6. In DNA, the CDR3 is TGTGCCAGCAGCTTGGGCGGCAGGGGGCGTACCGGGGAGCTGTTTTTT. The encoded protein is CASSLGGRGRTGELFF. Based on the CDR3 plus reference TRBV5-4 and TRBJ2-2, the full variable domain is ETGVTQSPTHLIKTRGQQVTLRCSSQSGHNTVSWYQQALGQGPQFIFQYYREEENGRGNFPPRFSGLQFPNYSSELNVNALELDDSALYLCASSLGGRGRTGELFFGEGSRLTVL.

The chain joins TRBV7-2 to TRBJ2-7, with D possibly matching TRBD2 (5 bases). Germline CDR1 SGHTA, CDR2 FQGNSA. The CDR3 covers 13 residues. Trimming stripped 1 base from V and 6 bases from J, with 10 bases between. The CDR3 DNA is TGTGCCAGCAGCTTAGGGCGGACTGCCGAGCAGTACTTC. Encoded protein: CASSLGRTAEQYF.

This clone has just one count. The chain has TRBV18 and TRBJ2-5; D is uncertain. CDR3 length equals 15 residues. With 2 bases removed from V and 5 bases from J, the gap between germline ends came to 15 bases. Germline V gene data show CDR1 as KGHSH and CDR2 as LQKENI. This chain's CDR3 is CASSPVSGALETQYF. CDR3 bases: TGTGCCAGCTCACCAGTCAGTGGAGCCCTGGAGACCCAGTACTTC.

The chain employs TRBV9 and TRBJ2-7; 10 bases are shared with TRBD1. With V trimmed by 5 bases and J by 3 bases, 11 bases remained unmatched. CDR1 is SGDLS and CDR2 is YYNGEE in the germline V gene. The CDR3 runs 16 residues. The CDR3 coding sequence is TGTGCCAGCAGTCGACAGGGGGCGTCCGGATTCTACGAGCAGTACTTC. Protein: CASSRQGASGFYEQYF.

The sample holds a few counts of this clone. The identical CDR3 is also encoded by other nucleotide sequences in the sample. The chain has TRBV2 and TRBJ2-5, with D unresolved. The length of the CDR3 is 14 residues. Trimming took off 8 bases at V and 1 base at J, with 14 bases between the two ends. CDR1 is SNHLY, CDR2 FYNNEI, per germline. DNA of the CDR3: TGTGCCAGCCGCCTAACAGTTACCCAAGAGACCCAGTACTTC. Amino acids: CASRLTVTQETQYF.

The chain employs TRBV6-1 and TRBJ2-5; 12 bases align to TRBD2. Germline-derived CDR1 and CDR2 are MNHNS and SASEGT. The V and J ends lost 0 bases and 4 bases, in that order; junction bases with no gene match: 15. The CDR3 has 20 amino acids. The CDR3 DNA reads TGTGCCAGCAGTGAAGCACGGTGGGCTAGCGGGAGGGGTGGAGGAGAGACCCAGTACTTC. This encodes CASSEARWASGRGGGETQYF.

This clone was recorded only once. This chain connects TRBV11-3 to TRBJ2-1, with 11 bases matching TRBD2. This CDR3 is 16 amino acids long. The trim removed 4 bases at V and 2 bases at J, leaving 4 bases unmatched. Germline V gene sequence: CDR1 SGHNT, CDR2 YENEEA. Here the CDR3 reads CASSWDSGRAYNEQFF. CDR3 sequence (DNA): TGTGCCAGCAGCTGGGATAGCGGGAGGGCCTACAATGAGCAGTTCTTC.

This clone appeared a few times. This rearrangement joins TRBV30 to TRBJ1-6; D might be TRBD1 (5 bases). CDR1 and CDR2 from the germline V gene are GTSNPN and SVGIG (reference sequence). Deletions cut 3 bases from V and 9 bases from J, with 9 bases between. This CDR3 comprises 12 residues. The CDR3 DNA is TGTGCCTGGAGCGGGGGGTCTTCACCCCTCCACTTT. Translation gives CAWSGGSSPLHF.

The chain links TRBV28 to TRBJ2-1, with D possibly matching TRBD2 (6 bases). CDR1 and CDR2 (germline): MDHEN, SYDVKM. The CDR3 runs 17 residues. V lost 8 bases and J 5 bases, leaving 25 bases between the germline ends. Here the CDR3 reads CASALSGGAGRNNEQFF. The CDR3 region has the DNA TGTGCCAGCGCCCTCTCCGGAGGGGCAGGGCGAAACAATGAGCAGTTCTTC.

The rearrangement links TRBV28 to TRBJ2-7, with D perhaps TRBD2 (6 bases). The length of the CDR3 is 17 residues. The V end lost 6 bases, the J end lost 0 bases, and 21 bases lay between the germline ends. CDR1 is MDHEN, CDR2 SYDVKM, per germline. The CDR3 nucleotides read TGTGCCAGCAGCTCCCTCAACTGGGGGGTCCGCTCCTACGAGCAGTACTTC. It codes for CASSSLNWGVRSYEQYF.

The V gene is TRBV10-3, the J gene TRBJ1-5; the match to TRBD1 covers 7 bases. The CDR3 length is 16 residues. Germline V gene data show CDR1 as ENHRY and CDR2 as SYGVKD. Unmatched junction bases numbered 5, after V lost 0 bases and J lost 3 bases. The CDR3 DNA reads as TGTGCCATCAGTGAGTCCCCAGGGGGGGCCAATCAGCCCCAGCATTTT. Residues: CAISESPGGANQPQHF.

J is TRBJ2-7 and V is TRBV5-6, with a weak D call TRBD2 (6 bases). Germline values: CDR1 SGHDT, CDR2 YYEEEE. The V gene lost 4 bases and the J gene lost 7 bases, with 12 bases spanning the gap. CDR3 size: 12 residues. The CDR3 loop is CASSGGLQEQYF. The CDR3 DNA follows: TGTGCCAGCAGCGGGGGACTGCAGGAGCAGTACTTC.

The gene calls are TRBV11-2 and TRBJ2-5, with D perhaps matching TRBD1 (6 bases). Germline CDR1 and CDR2: SGHAT and FQNNGV. The V end lost 6 bases, the J end lost 2 bases, and 16 bases lay between the germline ends. The length of the CDR3 is 15 residues. CDR3 DNA sequence: TGTGCCAGCAGGCGGCCCGGACAGAGACAAGAGACCCAGTACTTC. Its translation: CASRRPGQRQETQYF.

This clone was found a few times. V usage is TRBV6-4 and J usage is TRBJ1-1; the D is unclear. CDR3 length equals 16 residues. V was pared by 2 bases and J by 5 bases, with 18 bases between. The germline V gene has CDR1 MRHNA and CDR2 SNTAGT. The CDR3 is CASSDQRPGAGTEAFF. In DNA, the CDR3 is TGTGCCAGCAGTGACCAACGACCCGGTGCGGGAACTGAAGCTTTCTTT.

The chain couples TRBV5-1 to TRBJ2-5; TRBD1 is a possible D gene (6 bases). The V end lost 4 bases, the J end lost 2 bases, and 15 bases lay between the germline ends. CDR1 is SGHRS and CDR2 is YFSETQ in the germline V gene. The CDR3 loop spans 15 amino acids. The CDR3 spells CASSANQGMQETQYF. The CDR3, as DNA: TGCGCCAGCAGCGCAAACCAGGGGATGCAAGAGACCCAGTACTTC.

This clone was seen a single time. The CDR3 is CASSARDRGTDTQYF. For the CDR3, the DNA is TGCGCCAGCAGTGCCCGGGACCGAGGCACAGATACGCAGTATTTT. The chain uses TRBV10-2 and TRBJ2-3, with D possibly called TRBD1 or TRBD2 (5 bases each). V gave up 4 bases and J gave up 1 base, with 12 bases separating them. The CDR3 is 15 residues long. The germline V gene has CDR1 WSHSY and CDR2 SAAADI.